This TCR beta chain was identified during a study of CD8+CD57+ T cells in acquired aplastic anemia. J lost 6 bases, V lost 3 bases, and 1 base had no gene match. The CDR3 is 14 amino acids. Per germline, CDR1 SEHNR and CDR2 FQNEAQ (reference sequence). TCR beta VDJ and CDR3 profiles were obtained from a genomic DNA template. TCRdb fed the reads into MiXCR, producing one record per CDR3 protein. The sample carries roughly 280,000 distinct CDR3 sequences, approximately 60% recorded once. Many counts were recorded for this clonotype. Patients picked for sequencing had shown CD8+CD57+ cell expansion detected by flow cytometry.

The sequenced sample was sorted CD4+, CD8+, or CD8+CD57+ T cells (not recorded which) from PBMCs. The genes are TRBV7-9 and TRBJ2-1, with 11 bases matching TRBD2. This clonotype was obtained from a human donor with aplastic anemia. The CDR3 DNA is TGTGCCAGCAGCTTTACTAGCGGGGGCAATGAGCAGTTCTTC. Protein product: CASSFTSGGNEQFF.